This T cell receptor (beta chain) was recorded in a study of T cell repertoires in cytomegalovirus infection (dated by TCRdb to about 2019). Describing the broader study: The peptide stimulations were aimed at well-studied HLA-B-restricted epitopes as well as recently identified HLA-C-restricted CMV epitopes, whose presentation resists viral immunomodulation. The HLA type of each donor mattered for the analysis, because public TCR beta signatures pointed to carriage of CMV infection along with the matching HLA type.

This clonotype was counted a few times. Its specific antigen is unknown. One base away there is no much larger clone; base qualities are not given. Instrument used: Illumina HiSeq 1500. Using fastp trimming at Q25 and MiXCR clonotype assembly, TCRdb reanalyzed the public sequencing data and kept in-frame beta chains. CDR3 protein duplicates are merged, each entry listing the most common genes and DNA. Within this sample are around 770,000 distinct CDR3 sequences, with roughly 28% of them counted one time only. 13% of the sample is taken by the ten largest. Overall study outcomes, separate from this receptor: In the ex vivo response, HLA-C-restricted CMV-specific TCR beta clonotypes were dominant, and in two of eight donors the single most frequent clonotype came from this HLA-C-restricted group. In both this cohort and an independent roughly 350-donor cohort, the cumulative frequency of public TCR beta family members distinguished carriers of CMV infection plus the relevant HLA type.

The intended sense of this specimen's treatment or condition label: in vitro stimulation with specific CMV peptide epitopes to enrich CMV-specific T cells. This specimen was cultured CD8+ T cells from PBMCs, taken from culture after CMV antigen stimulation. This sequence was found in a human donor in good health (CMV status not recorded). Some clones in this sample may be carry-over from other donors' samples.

CDR3 protein: CASSQRLGVVTGELFF. Read as DNA, the sequence is TGTGCCAGCAGTCAGCGGTTAGGGGTCGTCACCGGGGAGCTGTTTTTT. This receptor chain uses TRBV12-3 or TRBV12-4 and TRBJ2-2; the D call could be TRBD1 or TRBD2, with each sharing 5 bases. The junction carries 17 bases between V and J, which are trimmed by 5 bases and 4 bases respectively. Including the terminal cysteine and phenylalanine, the CDR3 comprises 16 residues. The only DNA kept is the CDR3, 48 bases in frame from the first base.